These 3 T cell receptor beta chains were sequenced from one sample in a study of prognosis after radiotherapy for stage I lung cancer. Genomic DNA was the source, and TCR beta CDR3 was amplified from it by two-round multiplex PCR. The first round of PCR was done with primers that matched each TRBV and TRBJ gene. TCRdb reprocessed the multiplex PCR reads via MiXCR and lists one record per CDR3 protein. The sample records some 11,000 distinct CDR3 sequences, 54% being singletons. Source: PBMCs, taken before or after stereotactic body radiation therapy (not recorded which). The origin of the receptors is a donor over 45 with non-small cell lung cancer.

In its sample, this clonotype ranks as medium-sized. The chain employs TRBV7-9 and TRBJ2-3, with 12 positions matching TRBD2. The CDR3 consists of 17 residues. V shed 1 base and J 5 bases; nucleotides not matched to a gene: 7. CDR1 and CDR2 from the germline V gene are SEHNR and FQNEAQ (reference sequence). In DNA form, the CDR3 reads TGTGCCAGCAGCTTAGACCCCGGACTAGCGGGAATAGATACGCAGTATTTT. This encodes CASSLDPGLAGIDTQYF.

By frequency in the sample, this clonotype is medium-sized (0.01 to 0.1%). This chain connects TRBV20-1 to TRBJ1-2, with 7 bases identical to TRBD1. CDR1 and CDR2 (germline): DFQATT, SNEGSKA (reference sequence). The CDR3 length is 16 residues. After removal of 0 bases from V and 6 bases from J, the junction contained 13 bases not matched to a gene. The CDR3 coding sequence is TGCAGTGCTAGAGATAGTGGCAGGGGGAACTTAAATGGCTACACCTTC. As protein: CSARDSGRGNLNGYTF.

This chain links TRBV6-2 or TRBV6-3 with TRBJ2-3; 8 bases fit TRBD1. The junction had 5 bases not matched to a gene; V was cut back by 5 bases and J by 1 base. CDR3 length: 15 amino acids. The germline V gene encodes CDR1 MNHEY and CDR2 SVGEGT. The CDR3 loop reads CASSEGQVGTDTQYF. The CDR3, as DNA: TGTGCCAGCAGTGAGGGACAGGTCGGCACAGATACGCAGTATTTT.